These 19 T cell receptor beta chains were all obtained from the same sample, sequenced in a study of response to subunit inactivated influenza vaccine. TCRdb reprocessed the RT-PCR reads with MiXCR, giving one entry per CDR3 protein. The sample shows roughly 700,000 distinct CDR3 sequences, about 14% of them seen only once. This specimen was PBMCs from blood, taken approximately 15 days before vaccination. Every receptor here comes from a man between 50 and 59 years old who received an inactivated influenza vaccine.

The sample holds a few counts of this clonotype. The chain uses TRBV5-5 and TRBJ2-2, with D possibly called TRBD1 or TRBD2 (5 bases each). The V end lost 0 bases, the J end lost 7 bases, and 13 bases lay between the germline ends. Germline V gene data show CDR1 as SGHKS and CDR2 as YYEKEE (reference sequence). The CDR3 is 15 residues long. The CDR3 sequence is CASSLGGVSGGELFF. Written as DNA, the CDR3 is TGTGCCAGCAGCTTGGGAGGGGTTTCAGGCGGGGAGCTGTTTTTT.

This clonotype showed up just a few times. This chain joins TRBV3-1 and TRBJ1-2, with D possibly TRBD1 on 5 matching bases. The CDR3 covers 14 residues. CDR1 is LGHDT, CDR2 YNNKEL, per germline (reference sequence). V dropped 4 bases and J dropped 3 bases, with 12 bases sitting between them. CDR3 bases: TGTGCCAGCAGCCGAGAAGGGGACTACTATGGCTACACCTTC. This gives the protein CASSREGDYYGYTF.

The J gene is TRBJ1-5, the V gene TRBV7-2; the D gene is possibly TRBD1 (6 bases). The ends were cut back, 5 bases at V and 5 bases at J, with 13 bases in the middle. Germline V gene data show CDR1 as SGHTA and CDR2 as FQGNSA. The CDR3 is 14 residues long. Here the CDR3 DNA reads TGTGCCAGCAGCCTAACGGACAGCTATCAGCCCCAGCATTTT. The encoded protein is CASSLTDSYQPQHF.

The table lists this clonotype with many counts. The chain combines TRBV4-3 with TRBJ1-4; D unresolved. Trimming removed 3 bases at V and 0 bases at J, with 8 bases between. CDR3 length: 15 residues. Germline V gene sequence: CDR1 LGHNA, CDR2 YSLEER. CDR3 amino acids: CASSHRVSTNEKLFF. CDR3 nucleotide sequence: TGCGCCAGCAGCCACCGGGTCTCAACTAATGAAAAACTGTTTTTT.

In its sample, this clonotype was seen many times. The chain has TRBV5-1 and TRBJ2-3, with D possibly called TRBD1 or TRBD2 (6 bases each). This CDR3 region has 18 residues. Germline values: CDR1 SGHRS, CDR2 YFSETQ. Trimming cost V 0 bases and J 4 bases, with 21 bases left between them. The CDR3 DNA is TGCGCCAGCAGCTTGGCCAGGGGACTCATAAGCTCGTCAGATACGCAGTATTTT. Translating it yields CASSLARGLISSSDTQYF.

This clonotype turned up a few times. This chain connects TRBV12-3 or TRBV12-4 to TRBJ2-3, with 12 bases fitting TRBD2. The CDR3 consists of 14 residues. V shed 9 bases, J shed 4 bases, and the junction held 5 bases outside the gene matches. CDR3 amino acids: CASSSGGVPDTQYF. CDR3 nucleotide sequence: TGTGCCAGTTCTAGCGGGGGGGTTCCAGATACGCAGTATTTT.

This clonotype was found many times. The chain couples TRBV7-2 to TRBJ2-5, with D perhaps matching TRBD1 or TRBD2 (5 bases each). Per the germline V gene, CDR1 is SGHTA and CDR2 is FQGNSA. Trimming removed 3 bases from V and 4 bases from J, with 9 bases in between. CDR3 length: 13 amino acids. CDR3 loop: CASSFGAGETQYF. CDR3 DNA: TGTGCCAGCAGCTTTGGGGCGGGAGAGACCCAGTACTTC. The full variable domain, its missing parts supplied by reference TRBV7-2 and TRBJ2-5, is GAGVSQSPSNKVTEKGKDVELRCDPISGHTALYWYRQSLGQGLEFLIYFQGNSAPDKSGLPSDRFSAERTGGSVSTLTIQRTQQEDSAVYLCASSFGAGETQYFGPGTRLLVL.

The chain joins TRBV4-2 to TRBJ1-6, with D possibly being TRBD1 (6 bases). Trimming left V 2 bases short and J 1 base short, with 12 bases between. From germline, CDR1 is LGHNA and CDR2 YNFKEQ. This CDR3 contains 17 residues. CDR3 sequence: CASSQRGDRSYNSPLHF. Written as DNA, the CDR3 is TGTGCCAGCAGCCAACGGGGAGACAGGTCCTATAATTCACCCCTCCACTTT.

V is TRBV20-1 and J is TRBJ1-5; no clear D. The germline gives CDR1 DFQATT, CDR2 SNEGSKA (reference sequence). The CDR3 length is 15 residues. Deletions cut 0 bases from V and 4 bases from J, with 13 bases between. The CDR3 reads CSARDGRVGNQPQHF. The CDR3 DNA sequence: TGCAGTGCTAGAGATGGGAGGGTGGGAAATCAGCCCCAGCATTTT.

J is TRBJ2-2 and V is TRBV2; D may be TRBD2 (5 bases). This CDR3 is 14 amino acids long. With 7 bases removed from V and 5 bases from J, the gap between germline ends came to 14 bases. Germline values: CDR1 SNHLY, CDR2 FYNNEI. CDR3 in amino acids: CASIEGFLTGELFF. CDR3 bases: TGTGCCAGCATCGAGGGCTTTCTTACCGGGGAGCTGTTTTTT.

The chain links TRBV15 to TRBJ1-4; 7 bases match TRBD1. The V gene's germline CDR1 is LNHNV and CDR2 YYDKDF (reference sequence). The CDR3 contains 17 residues. The trim removed 2 bases at V and 7 bases at J, leaving 13 bases unmatched. The CDR3 reads CATSRRPAAGGFEKLFF. The CDR3 DNA follows: TGTGCCACCAGCAGACGACCCGCCGCAGGGGGATTTGAAAAACTGTTTTTT. The variable domain in full, with the rest retrieved from reference TRBV15 and TRBJ1-4, is DAMVIQNPRYQVTQFGKPVTLSCSQTLNHNVMYWYQQKSSQAPKLLFHYYDKDFNNEADTPDNFQSRRPNTSFCFLDIRSPGLGDTAMYLCATSRRPAAGGFEKLFFGSGTQLSVL.

This clonotype was seen a handful of times. The chain combines TRBV6-1 with TRBJ2-7; 10 bases line up with TRBD1. Germline V gives CDR1 MNHNS, CDR2 SASEGT. CDR3 length equals 14 residues. V lost 6 bases to trimming and J lost 1 base; unmatched junction nucleotides: 3. CDR3 amino acids: CASRKDRGSYEQYF. The CDR3 DNA is TGTGCCAGCAGAAAGGACAGGGGGTCCTACGAGCAGTACTTC.

This clonotype was found a few times. The chain recombines TRBV10-1 with TRBJ2-2; D is uncertain. The V gene's germline CDR1 is WNHNN and CDR2 SYGVQD (reference sequence). The germline V and J ends were trimmed by 3 bases and 6 bases, with 5 bases remaining between them. CDR3 length: 12 amino acids. The CDR3 DNA sequence: TGCGCCAGCAGTGAACTCCCCGGGGAGCTGTTTTTT. It is translated as CASSELPGELFF.

This clonotype came up a few times. The rearrangement uses TRBV20-1 and TRBJ2-6, with D hard to call. The V end was cut by 3 bases, the J end by 0 bases, with 6 bases between. Germline V gene data show CDR1 as DFQATT and CDR2 as SNEGSKA (reference sequence). CDR3 length: 14 amino acids. In DNA form, the CDR3 reads TGCAGTGCTAGTGGGTTCTCTGGGGCCAACGTCCTGACTTTC. It specifies CSASGFSGANVLTF.

The chain joins TRBV7-2 to TRBJ1-5; D is perhaps TRBD1 (5 bases). This CDR3 has 15 amino acids. Germline-derived CDR1 and CDR2 are SGHTA and FQGNSA. V lost 1 base to trimming and J lost 4 bases, with 11 bases between them. As DNA, the CDR3 is TGTGCCAGCAGCTTAGTCGTCGGGGGAAATCAGCCCCAGCATTTT. Amino acids: CASSLVVGGNQPQHF.

The chain couples TRBV25-1 to TRBJ2-5, with D uncertain. CDR3 length: 11 residues. Germline CDR1 is MGHDK and CDR2 is SYGVNS. Trimming cost V 3 bases and J 9 bases, with 8 bases left between them. The CDR3 DNA reads TGTGCCAGCAGTGACACAGTGGCCCAGTACTTC. Protein product: CASSDTVAQYF.

V and J are TRBV12-3 or TRBV12-4 and TRBJ2-5, with TRBD2 as a possible D gene (6 bases). This CDR3 is 12 amino acids long. V was cut by 6 bases and J by 5 bases, with 10 bases left in between. This CDR3 is CASSGGVETQYF. The CDR3 nucleotides read TGTGCCAGCAGCGGGGGTGTGGAGACCCAGTACTTC.

This clonotype was seen a handful of times. V is TRBV25-1 and J is TRBJ1-2; D perhaps matches TRBD1 (5 bases). V gave up 8 bases and J gave up 8 bases, with 18 bases separating them. CDR3 length: 13 amino acids. The germline V gene has CDR1 MGHDK and CDR2 SYGVNS. In nucleotides, the CDR3 is TGTGCCAGCGAAAGCCGCGGGGGGAGGGGCTACACCTTC. It yields the protein CASESRGGRGYTF.

CDR3 bases: TGTGCCAGCAGCTCACCTCTGTGGGAACCCGCCTACGAGCAGTACTTC. It specifies CASSSPLWEPAYEQYF. J is TRBJ2-7 and V is TRBV7-2, with D hard to call. V lost 4 bases and J 2 bases, leaving 18 bases between the germline ends. Germline-derived CDR1 and CDR2 are SGHTA and FQGNSA. This CDR3 is built from 16 residues.